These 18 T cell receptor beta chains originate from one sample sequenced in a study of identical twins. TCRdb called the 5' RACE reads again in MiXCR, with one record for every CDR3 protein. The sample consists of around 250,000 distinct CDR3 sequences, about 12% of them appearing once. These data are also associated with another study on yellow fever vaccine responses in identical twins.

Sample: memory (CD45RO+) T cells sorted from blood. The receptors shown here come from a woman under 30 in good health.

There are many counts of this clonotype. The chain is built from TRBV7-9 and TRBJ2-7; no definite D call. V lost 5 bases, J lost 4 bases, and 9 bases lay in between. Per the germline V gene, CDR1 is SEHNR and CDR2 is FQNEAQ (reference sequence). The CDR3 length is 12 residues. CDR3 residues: CASSPPDYEQYF. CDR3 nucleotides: TGTGCCAGCAGCCCGCCCGATTACGAGCAGTACTTC.

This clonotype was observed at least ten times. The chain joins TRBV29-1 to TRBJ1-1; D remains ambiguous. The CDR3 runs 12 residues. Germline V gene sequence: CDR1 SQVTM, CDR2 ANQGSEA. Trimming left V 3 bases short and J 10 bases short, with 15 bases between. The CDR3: CSVDLASGGAFF. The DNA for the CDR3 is TGCAGCGTTGATCTCGCGTCCGGAGGAGCTTTCTTT.

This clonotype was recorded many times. The CDR3 bases are TGTGCCAGCAACTTACTAGATGGGTCCTACAATGAGCAGTTCTTC. Its protein product is CASNLLDGSYNEQFF. The rearrangement joins TRBV27 to TRBJ2-1, with D possibly being TRBD2 (5 bases). Germline lookup yields CDR1 MNHEY and CDR2 SMNVEV (reference sequence). Trimming shortened V by 7 bases and J by 1 base, and 14 bases separated the two germline ends. The CDR3 length is 15 residues.

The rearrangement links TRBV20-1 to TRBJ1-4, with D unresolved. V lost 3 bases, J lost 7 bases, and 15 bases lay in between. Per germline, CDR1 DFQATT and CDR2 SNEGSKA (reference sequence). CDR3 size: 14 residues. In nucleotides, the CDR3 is TGCAGTGCTAGCTTTCGGCTAGAGCCTGAAAAACTGTTTTTT. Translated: CSASFRLEPEKLFF.

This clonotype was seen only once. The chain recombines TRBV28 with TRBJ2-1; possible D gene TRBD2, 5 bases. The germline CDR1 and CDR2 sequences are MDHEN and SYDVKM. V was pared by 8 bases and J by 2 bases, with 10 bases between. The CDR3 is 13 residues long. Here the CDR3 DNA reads TGTGCCAGCCTGCGGGCAGCCTACAATGAGCAGTTCTTC. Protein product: CASLRAAYNEQFF.

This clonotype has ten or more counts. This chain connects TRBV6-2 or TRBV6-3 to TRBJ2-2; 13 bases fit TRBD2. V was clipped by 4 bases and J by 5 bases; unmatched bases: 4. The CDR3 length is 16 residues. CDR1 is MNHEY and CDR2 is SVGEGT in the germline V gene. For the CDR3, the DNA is TGTGCCAGCAGTTGGACTAGCGGGAGACATACCGGGGAGCTGTTTTTT. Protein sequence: CASSWTSGRHTGELFF.

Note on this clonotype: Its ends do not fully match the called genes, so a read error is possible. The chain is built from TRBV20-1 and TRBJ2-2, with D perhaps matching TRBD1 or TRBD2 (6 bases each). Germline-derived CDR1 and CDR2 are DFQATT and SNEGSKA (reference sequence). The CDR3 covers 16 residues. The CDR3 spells CCARGDRKANTGELFF. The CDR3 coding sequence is TGCTGTGCTAGGGGGGACCGTAAAGCGAACACCGGGGAGCTGTTTTTT.

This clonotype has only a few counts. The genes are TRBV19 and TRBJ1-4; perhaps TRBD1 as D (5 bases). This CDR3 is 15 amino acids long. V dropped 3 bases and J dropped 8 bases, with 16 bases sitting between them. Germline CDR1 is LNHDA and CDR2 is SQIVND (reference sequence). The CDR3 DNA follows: TGTGCCAGTAGTATGGGGCTCGGAGGGTACGAAAAACTGTTTTTT. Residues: CASSMGLGGYEKLFF.

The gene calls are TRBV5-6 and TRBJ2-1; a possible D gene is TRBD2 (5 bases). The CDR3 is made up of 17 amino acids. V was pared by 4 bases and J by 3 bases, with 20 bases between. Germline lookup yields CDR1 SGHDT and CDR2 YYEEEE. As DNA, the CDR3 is TGTGCCAGCAGCCTAGCCCCTAAAACCCCAAACTACAATGAGCAGTTCTTC. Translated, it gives CASSLAPKTPNYNEQFF.

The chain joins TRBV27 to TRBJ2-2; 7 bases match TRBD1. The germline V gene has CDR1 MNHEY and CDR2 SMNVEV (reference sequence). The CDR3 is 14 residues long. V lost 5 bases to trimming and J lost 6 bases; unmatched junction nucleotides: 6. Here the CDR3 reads CASSITQGSGELFF. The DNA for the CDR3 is TGTGCCAGCAGTATTACACAGGGGTCCGGGGAGCTGTTTTTT.

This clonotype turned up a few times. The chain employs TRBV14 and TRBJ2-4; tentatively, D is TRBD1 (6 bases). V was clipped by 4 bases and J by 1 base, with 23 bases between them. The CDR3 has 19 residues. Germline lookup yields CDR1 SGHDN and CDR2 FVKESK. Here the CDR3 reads CASSPGTPRAYGAKNIQYF. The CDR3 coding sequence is TGTGCCAGCAGCCCCGGGACACCCCGGGCGTACGGGGCCAAAAACATTCAGTACTTC.

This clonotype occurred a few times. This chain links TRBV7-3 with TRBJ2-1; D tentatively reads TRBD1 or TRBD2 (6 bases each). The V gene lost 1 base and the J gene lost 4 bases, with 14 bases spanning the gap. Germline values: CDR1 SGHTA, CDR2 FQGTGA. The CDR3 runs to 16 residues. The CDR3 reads CASSLSPGATYNEQFF. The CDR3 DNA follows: TGTGCCAGCAGCTTAAGTCCGGGGGCGACGTACAATGAGCAGTTCTTC.

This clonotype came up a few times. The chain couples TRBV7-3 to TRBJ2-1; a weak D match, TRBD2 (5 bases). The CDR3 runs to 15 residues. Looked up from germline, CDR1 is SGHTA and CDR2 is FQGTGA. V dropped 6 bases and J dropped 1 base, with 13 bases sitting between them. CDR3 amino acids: CASSRSDGSYNEQFF. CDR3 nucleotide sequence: TGTGCCAGCAGTCGTAGCGACGGTTCCTACAATGAGCAGTTCTTC.

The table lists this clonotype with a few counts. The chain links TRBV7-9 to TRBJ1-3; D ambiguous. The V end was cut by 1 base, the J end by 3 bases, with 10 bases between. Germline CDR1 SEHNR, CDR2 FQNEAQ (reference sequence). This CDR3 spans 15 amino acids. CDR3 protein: CASSLGTEGGNTIYF. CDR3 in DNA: TGTGCCAGCAGCTTAGGTACAGAGGGTGGAAACACCATATATTTT.

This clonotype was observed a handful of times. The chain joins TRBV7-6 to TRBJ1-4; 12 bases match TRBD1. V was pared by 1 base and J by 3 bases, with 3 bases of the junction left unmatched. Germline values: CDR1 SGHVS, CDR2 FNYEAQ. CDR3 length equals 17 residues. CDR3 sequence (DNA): TGTGCCAGCAGCTTAGGGGGACAGGGGGCGTCTAATGAAAAACTGTTTTTT. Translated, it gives CASSLGGQGASNEKLFF.

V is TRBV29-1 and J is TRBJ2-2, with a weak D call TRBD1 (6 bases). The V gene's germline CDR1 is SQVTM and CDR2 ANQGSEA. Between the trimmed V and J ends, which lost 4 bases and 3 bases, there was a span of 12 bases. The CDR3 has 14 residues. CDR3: CSVASGTYTGELFF. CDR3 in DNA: TGCAGCGTTGCCTCCGGGACATACACCGGGGAGCTGTTTTTT.

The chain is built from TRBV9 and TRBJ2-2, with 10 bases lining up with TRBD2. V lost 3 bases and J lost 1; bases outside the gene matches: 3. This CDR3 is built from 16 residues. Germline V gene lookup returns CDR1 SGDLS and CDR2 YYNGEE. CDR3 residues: CASSDRLAGNTGELFF. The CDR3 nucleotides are TGTGCCAGCAGCGACCGACTAGCGGGGAACACCGGGGAGCTGTTTTTT.

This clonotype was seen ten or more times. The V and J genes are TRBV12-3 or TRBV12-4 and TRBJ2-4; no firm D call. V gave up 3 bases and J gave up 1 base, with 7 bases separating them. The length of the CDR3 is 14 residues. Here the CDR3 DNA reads TGTGCCAGCAGTTTTCCCCAGGCCAAAAACATTCAGTACTTC. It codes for CASSFPQAKNIQYF.